Following are 6 T cell receptor beta chains from one sample sequenced in a study of shared clonotypes between healthy human individuals. TCRdb keeps only in-frame clones here, not all; method: immunoSEQ multiplex PCR. The sample shows about 710,000 clones, roughly 73% of them seen only once. Sample: memory CD4+ T cells sorted from blood. As to subset: CD45RA-negative fraction. These receptors were collected from a woman younger than 45 in good health.

The J gene is TRBJ1-2, the V gene TRBV28; D gene ambiguous. V lost 3 bases and J 0 bases, leaving 8 bases between the germline ends. Germline V gene sequence: CDR1 MDHEN, CDR2 SYDVKM. The CDR3 consists of 14 residues. The CDR3 DNA follows: TGTGCCAGCAGTTTTGAGTCGGCTAACTATGGCTACACCTTC. It translates to CASSFESANYGYTF.

V is TRBV7-3 and J is TRBJ2-7, with D perhaps being TRBD1 or TRBD2 (5 bases each). The CDR3 spans 15 residues. V was shortened by 5 bases and J by 7 bases, with 21 bases between the two germline ends. Germline V gene sequence: CDR1 SGHTA, CDR2 FQGTGA. As DNA, the CDR3 is TGTGCCAGCAGCCAAGTGGGGACCCAGCACGGGGAGCAGTACTTC. Protein product: CASSQVGTQHGEQYF.

This chain connects TRBV19 to TRBJ2-1, with 7 bases fitting TRBD1. The V gene's germline CDR1 is LNHDA and CDR2 SQIVND (reference sequence). With V trimmed by 1 base and J by 12 bases, 9 bases remained unmatched. The CDR3 has 14 residues. The CDR3 DNA sequence: TGTGCCAGTAGTATAGTCTGGGGACAGCGAGGGCAGTTCTTC. Encoded protein: CASSIVWGQRGQFF.

The chain has TRBV6-1 and TRBJ1-3; 7 bases fit TRBD1. CDR1 and CDR2 (germline): MNHNS, SASEGT. The CDR3 is made up of 15 amino acids. The J segment lost 3 bases and the V segment lost 6 bases, leaving 8 bases of the junction unmatched. The CDR3 sequence: CASRKTGIDGNTIYF. The CDR3 DNA reads as TGTGCCAGCAGGAAGACAGGGATAGATGGAAACACCATATATTTT.

V usage is TRBV7-9 and J usage is TRBJ2-3; TRBD1 aligns across 8 bases. Germline values: CDR1 SEHNR, CDR2 FQNEAQ (reference sequence). The CDR3 totals 15 residues. The V and J ends lost 5 bases and 3 bases, in that order; junction bases with no gene match: 7. The CDR3: CASSPDTGGTDTQYF. The CDR3 nucleotides read TGTGCCAGCAGCCCGGACACAGGGGGGACAGATACGCAGTATTTT.

V is TRBV18 and J is TRBJ2-7, with 8 nucleotides matching TRBD1. CDR3 length equals 15 residues. V shed 2 bases and J 4 bases; nucleotides not matched to a gene: 7. Germline CDR1 is KGHSH and CDR2 is LQKENI. The CDR3 sequence: CASSPDTGGRYEQYF. In DNA, the CDR3 is TGTGCCAGCTCACCAGACACAGGGGGACGGTACGAGCAGTACTTC.